This TCR beta chain was identified in a study of CD8 T cells in ankylosing spondylitis. Regarding the study as a whole: Past studies reported some motif variants in reactive arthritis synovial fluid and blood.

TCRdb re-called the 5' RACE reads through MiXCR, storing one row per CDR3 protein. The top ten hold more than 0.6% of the sample, which has 230,000 or so distinct CDR3 sequences, 24% seen once. In regard to this clonotype: Its antigen is undetermined.

The clonotype originates from a male donor with ankylosing spondylitis or in good health (not recorded which). Sequencing input: blood, either unsorted or a sorted T cell fraction (not recorded which).

CDR3 protein: CSAPKASGDPDTQYF. The DNA for the CDR3 is TGCAGTGCCCCGAAGGCTAGCGGGGACCCAGATACGCAGTATTTT. The J gene is TRBJ2-3, the V gene TRBV20-1, with 9 positions matching TRBD2. V lost 6 bases, J lost 4 bases, and 11 bases stayed unmatched. The CDR3 contains 15 residues. Germline V gives CDR1 DFQATT, CDR2 SNEGSKA (reference sequence).